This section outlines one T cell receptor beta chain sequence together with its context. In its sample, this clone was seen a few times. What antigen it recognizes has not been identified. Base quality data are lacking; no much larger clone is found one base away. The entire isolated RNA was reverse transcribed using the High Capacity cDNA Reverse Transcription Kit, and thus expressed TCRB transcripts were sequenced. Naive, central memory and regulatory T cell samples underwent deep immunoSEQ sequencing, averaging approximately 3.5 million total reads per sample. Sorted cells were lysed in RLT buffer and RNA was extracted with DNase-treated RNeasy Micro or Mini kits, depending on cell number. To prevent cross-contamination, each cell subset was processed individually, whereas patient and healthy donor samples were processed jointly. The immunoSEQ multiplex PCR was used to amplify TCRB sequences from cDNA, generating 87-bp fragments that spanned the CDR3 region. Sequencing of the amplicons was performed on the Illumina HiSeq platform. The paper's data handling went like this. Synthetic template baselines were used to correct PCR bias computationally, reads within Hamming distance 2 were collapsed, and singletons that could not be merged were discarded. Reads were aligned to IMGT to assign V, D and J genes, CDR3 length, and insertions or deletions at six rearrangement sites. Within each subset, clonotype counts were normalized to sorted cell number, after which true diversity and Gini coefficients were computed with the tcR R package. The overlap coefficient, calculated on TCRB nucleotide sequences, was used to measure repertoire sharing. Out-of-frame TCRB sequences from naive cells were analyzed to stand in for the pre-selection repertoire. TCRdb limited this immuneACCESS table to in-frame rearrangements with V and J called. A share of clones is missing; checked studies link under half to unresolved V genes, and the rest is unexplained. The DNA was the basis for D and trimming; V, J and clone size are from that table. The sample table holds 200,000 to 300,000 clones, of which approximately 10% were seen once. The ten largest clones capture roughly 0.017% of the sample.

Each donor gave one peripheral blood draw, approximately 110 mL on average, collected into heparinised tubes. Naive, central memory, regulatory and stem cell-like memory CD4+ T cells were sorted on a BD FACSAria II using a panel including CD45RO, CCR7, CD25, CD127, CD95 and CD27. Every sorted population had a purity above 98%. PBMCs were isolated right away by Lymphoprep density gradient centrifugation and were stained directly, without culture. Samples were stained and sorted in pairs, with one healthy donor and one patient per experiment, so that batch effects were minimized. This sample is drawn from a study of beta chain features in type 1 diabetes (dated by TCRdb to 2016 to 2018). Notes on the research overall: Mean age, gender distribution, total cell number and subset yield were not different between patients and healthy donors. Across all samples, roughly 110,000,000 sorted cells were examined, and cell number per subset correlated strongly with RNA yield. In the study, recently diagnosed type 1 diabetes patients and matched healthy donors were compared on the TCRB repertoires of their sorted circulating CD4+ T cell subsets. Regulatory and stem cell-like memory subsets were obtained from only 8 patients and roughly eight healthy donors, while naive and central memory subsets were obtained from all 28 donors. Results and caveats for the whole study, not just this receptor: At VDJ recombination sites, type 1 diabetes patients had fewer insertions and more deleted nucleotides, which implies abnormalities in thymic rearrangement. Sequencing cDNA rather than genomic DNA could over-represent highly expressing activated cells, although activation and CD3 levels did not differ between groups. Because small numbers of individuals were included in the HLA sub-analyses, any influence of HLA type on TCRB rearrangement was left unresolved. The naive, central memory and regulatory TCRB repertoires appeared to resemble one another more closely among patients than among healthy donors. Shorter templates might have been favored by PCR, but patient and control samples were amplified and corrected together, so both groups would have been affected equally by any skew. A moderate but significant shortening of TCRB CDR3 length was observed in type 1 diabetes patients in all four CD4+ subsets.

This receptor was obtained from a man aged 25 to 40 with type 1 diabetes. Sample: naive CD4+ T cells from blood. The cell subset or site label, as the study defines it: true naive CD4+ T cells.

The sequenced DNA is TGCAGCGTTGTGCTCAGGCAAAAGACTGAAGCTTTCTTT. It specifies CSVVLRQKTEAFF. The receptor chain draws on TRBV29-1 and TRBJ1-1, with the D gene not confidently named. CDR1 and CDR2, looked up from the germline V gene, are SQVTM and ANQGSEA. Deletion took 4 bases off V and 5 bases off J, with a span of 14 bases between the germline ends. From its cysteine to its phenylalanine, the CDR3 spans 13 amino acids. Left in the record is the CDR3 DNA by itself, 39 bases read in frame from the first base.